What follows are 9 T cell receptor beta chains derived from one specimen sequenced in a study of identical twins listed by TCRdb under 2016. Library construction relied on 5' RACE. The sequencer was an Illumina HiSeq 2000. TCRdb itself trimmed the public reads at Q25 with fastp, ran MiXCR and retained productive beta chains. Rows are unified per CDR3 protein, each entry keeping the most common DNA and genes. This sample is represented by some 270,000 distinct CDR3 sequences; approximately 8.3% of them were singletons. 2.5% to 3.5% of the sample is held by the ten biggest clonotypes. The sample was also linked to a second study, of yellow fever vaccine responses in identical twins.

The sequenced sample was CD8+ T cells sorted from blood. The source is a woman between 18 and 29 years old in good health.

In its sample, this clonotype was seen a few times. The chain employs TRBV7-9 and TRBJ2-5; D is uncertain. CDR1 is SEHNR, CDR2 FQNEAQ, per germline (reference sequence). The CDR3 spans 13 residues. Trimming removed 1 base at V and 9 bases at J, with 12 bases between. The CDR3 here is CASSLGQGKAQYF. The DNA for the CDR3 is TGTGCCAGCAGCTTAGGGCAAGGGAAGGCCCAGTACTTC.

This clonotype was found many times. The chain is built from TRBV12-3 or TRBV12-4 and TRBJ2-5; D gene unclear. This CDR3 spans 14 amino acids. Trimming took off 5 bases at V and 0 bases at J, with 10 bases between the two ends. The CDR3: CASSPFPYQETQYF. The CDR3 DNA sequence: TGTGCCAGCAGTCCATTTCCGTACCAAGAGACCCAGTACTTC.

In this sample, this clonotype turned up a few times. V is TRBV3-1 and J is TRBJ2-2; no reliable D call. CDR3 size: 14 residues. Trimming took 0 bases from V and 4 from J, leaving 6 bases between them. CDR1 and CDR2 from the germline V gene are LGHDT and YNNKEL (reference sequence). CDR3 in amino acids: CASSQEVRTGELFF. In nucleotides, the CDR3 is TGTGCCAGCAGCCAAGAAGTCCGCACCGGGGAGCTGTTTTTT.

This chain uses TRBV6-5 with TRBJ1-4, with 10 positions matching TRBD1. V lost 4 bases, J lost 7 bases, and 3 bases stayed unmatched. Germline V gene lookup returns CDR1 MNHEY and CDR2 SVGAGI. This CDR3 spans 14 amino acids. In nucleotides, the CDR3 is TGTGCCAGCAGTTTTGACAGGGGGCGTGAAAAACTGTTTTTT. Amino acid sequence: CASSFDRGREKLFF.

The CDR3 nucleotides are TGTGCCAGCAGTTTAGTAGGGACCAACTACGAGCAGTACTTC. It is translated as CASSLVGTNYEQYF. The rearrangement uses TRBV12-3 or TRBV12-4 and TRBJ2-7; perhaps D is TRBD1 or TRBD2 (5 bases each). V was trimmed by 1 base and J by 3 bases, leaving 10 bases between them. This CDR3 contains 14 residues.

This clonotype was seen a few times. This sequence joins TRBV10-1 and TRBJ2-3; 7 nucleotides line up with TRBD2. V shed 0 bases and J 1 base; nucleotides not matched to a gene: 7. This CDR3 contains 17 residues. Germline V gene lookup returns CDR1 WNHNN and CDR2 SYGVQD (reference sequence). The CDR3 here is CASSESTGLAGTDTQYF. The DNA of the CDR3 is TGCGCCAGCAGTGAGTCTACCGGGCTAGCGGGCACAGATACGCAGTATTTT.

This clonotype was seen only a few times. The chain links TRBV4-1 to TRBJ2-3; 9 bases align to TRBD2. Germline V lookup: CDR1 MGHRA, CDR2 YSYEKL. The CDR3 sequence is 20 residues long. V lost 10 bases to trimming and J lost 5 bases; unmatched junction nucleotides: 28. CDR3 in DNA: TGCGCCATAGGACAGGTCGCAACTGACAAAGTAGCGGGAGCCTTAGATACGCAGTATTTT. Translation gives CAIGQVATDKVAGALDTQYF.

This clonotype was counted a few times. CDR3 residues: CAISESMGQSNSPLHF. CDR3 in DNA: TGTGCCATCAGTGAGTCCATGGGACAGAGCAATTCACCCCTCCACTTT. The rearrangement links TRBV10-3 to TRBJ1-6; 7 bases fit TRBD1. The CDR3 is 16 residues long. Germline loops: CDR1 ENHRY, CDR2 SYGVKD. V lost 0 bases and J lost 7; bases outside the gene matches: 6.

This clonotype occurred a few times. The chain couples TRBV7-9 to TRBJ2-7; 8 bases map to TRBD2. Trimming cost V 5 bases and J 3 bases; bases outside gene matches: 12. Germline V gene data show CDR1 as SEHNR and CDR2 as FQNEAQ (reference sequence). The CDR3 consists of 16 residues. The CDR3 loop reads CASSQEGGGGLYEQYF. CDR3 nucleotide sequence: TGTGCCAGCAGCCAAGAGGGTGGCGGGGGGCTCTACGAGCAGTACTTC.